This T cell receptor beta chain came from a study of metastatic and nonmetastatic thyroid tumors. The study's findings and limits: Significantly greater TCR beta diversity was reportedly found in malignant thyroid tumors than in benign nodules (in blood and tumor).

There were no patients who had received any treatment before thyroid surgery. Germline V gene lookup returns CDR1 SGHRS and CDR2 YFSETQ. The V and J ends lost 2 bases and 4 bases respectively, with 9 bases between them. The CDR3 spans 13 residues. TCRdb re-analyzed the PCR reads using MiXCR. The table includes approximately 15,000 clones, about 20% detected once. Comment on this clone: The antigen is unknown.

The chain carries TRBV5-1 and TRBJ1-1; maybe TRBD1 (5 bases). This clonotype was obtained from a female donor with papillary thyroid cancer or a benign thyroid nodule (not recorded which). Some clones in this sample may be carry-over from other donors' samples. Sequencing input: adjacent normal tissue. The CDR3 DNA is TGCGCCAGCAGCTTTATGGGGGGCACTGAAGCTTTCTTT. It encodes CASSFMGGTEAFF.